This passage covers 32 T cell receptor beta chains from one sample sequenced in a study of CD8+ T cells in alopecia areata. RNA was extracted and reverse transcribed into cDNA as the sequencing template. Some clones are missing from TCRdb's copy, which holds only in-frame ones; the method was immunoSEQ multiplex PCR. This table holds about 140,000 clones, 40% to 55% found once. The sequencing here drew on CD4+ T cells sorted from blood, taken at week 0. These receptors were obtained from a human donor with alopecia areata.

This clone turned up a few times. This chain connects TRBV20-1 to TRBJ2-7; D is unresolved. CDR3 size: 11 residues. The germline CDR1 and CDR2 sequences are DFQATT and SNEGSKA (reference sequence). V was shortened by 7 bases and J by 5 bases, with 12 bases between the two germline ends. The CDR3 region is CSGILGDEQYF. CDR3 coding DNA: TGCAGTGGAATTCTCGGAGACGAGCAGTACTTC.

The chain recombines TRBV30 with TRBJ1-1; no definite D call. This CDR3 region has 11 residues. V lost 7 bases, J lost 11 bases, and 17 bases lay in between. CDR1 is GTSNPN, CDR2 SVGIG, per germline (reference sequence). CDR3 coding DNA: TGTGCCTACCTATCGGACTGGTGGGCTTTCTTT. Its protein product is CAYLSDWWAFF.

The CDR3 coding sequence is TGTGCCTGGAGTCGAGACAGGGGACCCTACGAGCAGTACTTC. Protein: CAWSRDRGPYEQYF. This chain links TRBV30 with TRBJ2-7, with 8 bases matching TRBD1. The V and J ends lost 2 bases and 2 bases, in that order; junction bases with no gene match: 5. Germline V gives CDR1 GTSNPN, CDR2 SVGIG (reference sequence). The CDR3 sequence is 14 residues long.

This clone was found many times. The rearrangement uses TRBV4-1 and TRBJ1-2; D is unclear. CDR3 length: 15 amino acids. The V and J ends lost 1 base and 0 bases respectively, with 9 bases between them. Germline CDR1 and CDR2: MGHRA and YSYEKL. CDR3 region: CASSQGRAANYGYTF. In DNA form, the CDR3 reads TGCGCCAGCAGCCAAGGGAGGGCCGCTAACTATGGCTACACCTTC.

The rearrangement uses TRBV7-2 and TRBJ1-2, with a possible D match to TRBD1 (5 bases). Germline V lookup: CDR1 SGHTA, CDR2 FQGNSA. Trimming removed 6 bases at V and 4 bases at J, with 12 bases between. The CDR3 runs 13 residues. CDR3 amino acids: CASSFPGLYGYTF. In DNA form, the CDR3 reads TGTGCCAGCAGTTTTCCAGGGCTCTATGGCTACACCTTC.

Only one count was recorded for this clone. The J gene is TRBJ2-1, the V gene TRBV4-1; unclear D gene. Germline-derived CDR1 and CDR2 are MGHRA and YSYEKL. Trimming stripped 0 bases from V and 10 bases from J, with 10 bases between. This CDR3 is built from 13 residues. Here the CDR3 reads CASSQDPRREQFF. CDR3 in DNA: TGCGCCAGCAGCCAAGATCCAAGGCGGGAGCAGTTCTTC.

CDR3 bases: TGTGCCTGGGAAAGGACAGGGAACACTGAAGCTTTCTTT. It translates to CAWERTGNTEAFF. V is TRBV30 and J is TRBJ1-1, with 7 positions matching TRBD1. The CDR3 extends over 13 amino acids. Germline V gene sequence: CDR1 GTSNPN, CDR2 SVGIG (reference sequence). With V trimmed by 5 bases and J by 1 base, 4 bases remained unmatched.

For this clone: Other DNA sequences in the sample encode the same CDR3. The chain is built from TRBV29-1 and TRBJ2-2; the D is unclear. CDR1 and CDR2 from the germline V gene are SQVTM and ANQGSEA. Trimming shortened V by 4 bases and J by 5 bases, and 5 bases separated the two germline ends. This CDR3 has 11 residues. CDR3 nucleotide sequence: TGCAGCGTTGGGGTAACCGGGGAGCTGTTTTTT. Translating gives CSVGVTGELFF.

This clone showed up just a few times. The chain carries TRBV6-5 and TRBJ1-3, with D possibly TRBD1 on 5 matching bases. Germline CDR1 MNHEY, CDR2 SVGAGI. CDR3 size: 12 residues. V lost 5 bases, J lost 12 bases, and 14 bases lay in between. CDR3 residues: CASSPPGANIYF. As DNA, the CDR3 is TGTGCCAGCAGTCCGCCTGGGGCAAACATATATTTT.

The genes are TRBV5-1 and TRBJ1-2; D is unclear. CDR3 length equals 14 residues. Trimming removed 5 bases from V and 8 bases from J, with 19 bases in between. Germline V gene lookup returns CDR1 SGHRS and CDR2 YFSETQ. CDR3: CASSTAQADIGYTF. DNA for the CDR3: TGCGCCAGCAGTACGGCGCAGGCCGATATAGGCTACACCTTC.

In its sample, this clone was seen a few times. Here the CDR3 DNA reads TGTGCCAGCAGCTTAGCATACTTC. Amino acids: CASSLAYF. This chain joins TRBV7-6 and TRBJ2-4; D unresolved. Trimming pared 0 bases from V and 16 bases from J, leaving 1 base between. The V gene's germline CDR1 is SGHVS and CDR2 FNYEAQ. This CDR3 region has 8 residues.

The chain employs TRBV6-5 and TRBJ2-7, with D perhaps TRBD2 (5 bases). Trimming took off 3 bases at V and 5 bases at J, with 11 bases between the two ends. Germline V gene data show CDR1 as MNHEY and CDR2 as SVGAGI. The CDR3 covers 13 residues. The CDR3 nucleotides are TGTGCCAGCAGTTATGCCGGGGTCCACGAGCAGTACTTC. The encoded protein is CASSYAGVHEQYF.

The CDR3 sequence is CAWKGMNTEAFF. The CDR3 nucleotides are TGTGCCTGGAAGGGAATGAACACTGAAGCTTTCTTT. The chain recombines TRBV30 with TRBJ1-1; no clear D. Germline V gene lookup returns CDR1 GTSNPN and CDR2 SVGIG (reference sequence). V lost 4 bases, J lost 0 bases, and 6 bases lay in between. The CDR3 length is 12 residues.

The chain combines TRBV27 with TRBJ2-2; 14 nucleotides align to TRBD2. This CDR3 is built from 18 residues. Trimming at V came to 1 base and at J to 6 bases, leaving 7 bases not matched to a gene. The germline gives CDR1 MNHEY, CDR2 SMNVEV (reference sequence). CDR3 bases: TGTGCCAGCAGTTTATTGGCGGGACTAGCGGGGGCCCCCGGGGAGCTGTTTTTT. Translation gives CASSLLAGLAGAPGELFF.

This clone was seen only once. CDR3 DNA: TGCAGCGTTGTTGGTAGTTCGAACACCGGGGAGCTGTTTTTT. Its translation is CSVVGSSNTGELFF. The chain recombines TRBV29-1 with TRBJ2-2; D ambiguous. From germline, CDR1 is SQVTM and CDR2 ANQGSEA. Trimming pared 4 bases from V and 0 bases from J, leaving 9 bases between. This CDR3 is built from 14 residues.

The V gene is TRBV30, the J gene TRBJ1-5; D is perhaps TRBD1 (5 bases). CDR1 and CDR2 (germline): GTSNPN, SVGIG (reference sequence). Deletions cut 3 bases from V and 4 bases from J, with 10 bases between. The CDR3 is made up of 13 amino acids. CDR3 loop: CAWSTGVNQPQHF. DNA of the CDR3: TGTGCCTGGAGCACAGGAGTTAATCAGCCCCAGCATTTT.

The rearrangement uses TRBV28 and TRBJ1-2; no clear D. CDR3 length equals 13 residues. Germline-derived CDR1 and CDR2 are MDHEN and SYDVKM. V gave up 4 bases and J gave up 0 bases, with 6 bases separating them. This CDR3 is CASSSGTNYGYTF. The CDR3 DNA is TGTGCCAGCAGTTCGGGGACTAACTATGGCTACACCTTC.

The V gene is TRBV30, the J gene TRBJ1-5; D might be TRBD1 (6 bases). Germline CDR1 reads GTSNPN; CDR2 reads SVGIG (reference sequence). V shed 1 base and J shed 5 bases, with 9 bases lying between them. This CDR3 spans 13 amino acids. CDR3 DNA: TGTGCCTGGAGTGGGGACACTTATCAGCCCCAGCATTTT. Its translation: CAWSGDTYQPQHF.

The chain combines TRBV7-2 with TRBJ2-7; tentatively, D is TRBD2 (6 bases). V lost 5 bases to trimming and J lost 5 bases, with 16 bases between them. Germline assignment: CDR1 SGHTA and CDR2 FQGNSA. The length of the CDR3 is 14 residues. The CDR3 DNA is TGTGCCAGCAGCATCGGGAGAAGGAAAAACGAGCAGTACTTC. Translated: CASSIGRRKNEQYF.

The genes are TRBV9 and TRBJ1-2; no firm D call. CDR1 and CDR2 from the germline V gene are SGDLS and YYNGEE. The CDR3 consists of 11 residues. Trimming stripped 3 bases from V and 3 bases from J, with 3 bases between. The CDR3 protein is CASSGDYGYTF. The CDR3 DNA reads TGTGCCAGCAGCGGGGACTATGGCTACACCTTC.

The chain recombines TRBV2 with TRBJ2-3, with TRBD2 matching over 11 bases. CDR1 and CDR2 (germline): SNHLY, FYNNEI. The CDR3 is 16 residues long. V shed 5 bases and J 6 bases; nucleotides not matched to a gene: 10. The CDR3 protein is CASSPGTSGPVDTQYF. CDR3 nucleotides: TGTGCCAGCAGTCCCGGGACTAGCGGACCCGTGGATACGCAGTATTTT.

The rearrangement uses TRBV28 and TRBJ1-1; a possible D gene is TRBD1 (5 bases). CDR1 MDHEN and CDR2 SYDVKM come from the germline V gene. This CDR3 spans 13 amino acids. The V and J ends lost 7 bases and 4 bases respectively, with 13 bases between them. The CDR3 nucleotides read TGTGCCAGCACCCTACAGGATATCACTGAAGCTTTCTTT. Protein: CASTLQDITEAFF.

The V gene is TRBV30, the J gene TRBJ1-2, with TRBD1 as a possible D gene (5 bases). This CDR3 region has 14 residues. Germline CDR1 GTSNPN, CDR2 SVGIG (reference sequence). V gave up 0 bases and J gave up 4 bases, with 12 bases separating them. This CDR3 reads CAWSVLRRGYGYTF. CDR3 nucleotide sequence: TGTGCCTGGAGTGTACTTCGAAGGGGCTATGGCTACACCTTC.

Written as DNA, the CDR3 is TGTGCCAGCAGCTCGCCAGGGGCGGTATACCAAGAGACCCAGTACTTC. Its translation is CASSSPGAVYQETQYF. This chain uses TRBV25-1 with TRBJ2-5; perhaps TRBD1 as D (6 bases). Germline V CDR1 and CDR2: MGHDK, SYGVNS. The length of the CDR3 is 16 residues. Trimming removed 6 bases from V and 0 bases from J, with 17 bases in between. Drawing the rest from reference TRBV25-1 and TRBJ2-5, the complete variable domain is EADIYQTPRYLVIGTGKKITLECSQTMGHDKMYWYQQDPGMELHLIHYSYGVNSTEKGDLSSESTVSRIRTEHFPLTLESARPSHTSQYLCASSSPGAVYQETQYFGPGTRLLVL.

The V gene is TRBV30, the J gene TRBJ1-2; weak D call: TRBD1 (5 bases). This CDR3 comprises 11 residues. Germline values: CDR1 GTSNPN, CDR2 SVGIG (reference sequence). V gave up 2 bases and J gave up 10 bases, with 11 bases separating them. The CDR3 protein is CAWSSPGDYTF. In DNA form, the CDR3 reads TGTGCCTGGAGTTCACCGGGGGACTACACCTTC.

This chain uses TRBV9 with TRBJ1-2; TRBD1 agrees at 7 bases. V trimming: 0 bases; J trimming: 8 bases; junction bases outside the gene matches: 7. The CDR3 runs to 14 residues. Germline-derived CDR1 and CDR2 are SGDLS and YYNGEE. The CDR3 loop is CASSVVKGAEGYTF. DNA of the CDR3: TGTGCCAGCAGCGTAGTGAAGGGGGCGGAAGGCTACACCTTC.

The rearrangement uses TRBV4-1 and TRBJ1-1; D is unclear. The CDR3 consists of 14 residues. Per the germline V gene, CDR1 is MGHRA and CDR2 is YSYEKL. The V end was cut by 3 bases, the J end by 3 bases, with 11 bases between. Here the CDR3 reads CASSQFVADTEAFF. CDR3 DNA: TGCGCCAGCAGCCAGTTTGTGGCAGACACTGAAGCTTTCTTT.

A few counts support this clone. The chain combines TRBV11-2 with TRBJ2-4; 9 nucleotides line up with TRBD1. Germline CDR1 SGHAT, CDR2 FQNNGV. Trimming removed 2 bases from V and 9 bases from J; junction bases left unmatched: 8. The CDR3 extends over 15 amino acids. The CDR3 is CASSLTGTGHTIQYF. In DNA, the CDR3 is TGTGCCAGCAGCTTAACGGGGACAGGGCATACCATTCAGTACTTC.

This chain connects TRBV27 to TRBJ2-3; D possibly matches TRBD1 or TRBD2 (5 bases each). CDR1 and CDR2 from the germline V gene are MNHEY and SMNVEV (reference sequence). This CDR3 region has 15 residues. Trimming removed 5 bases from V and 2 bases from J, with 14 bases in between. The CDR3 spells CASSPGRTSTDTQYF. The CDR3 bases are TGTGCCAGCAGTCCGGGACGGACATCCACAGATACGCAGTATTTT.

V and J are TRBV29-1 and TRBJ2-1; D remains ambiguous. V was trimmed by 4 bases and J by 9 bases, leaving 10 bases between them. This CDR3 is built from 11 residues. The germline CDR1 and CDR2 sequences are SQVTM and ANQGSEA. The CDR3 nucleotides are TGCAGCGTTGCCCTCGAGGTTGAGCAGTTCTTC. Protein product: CSVALEVEQFF.

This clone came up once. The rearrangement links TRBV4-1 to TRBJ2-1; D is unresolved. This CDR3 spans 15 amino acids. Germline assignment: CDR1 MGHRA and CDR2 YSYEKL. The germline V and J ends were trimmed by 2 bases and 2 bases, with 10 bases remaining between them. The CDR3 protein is CASSQREPPYNEQFF. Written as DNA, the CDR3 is TGCGCCAGCAGCCAAAGAGAGCCCCCCTACAATGAGCAGTTCTTC.

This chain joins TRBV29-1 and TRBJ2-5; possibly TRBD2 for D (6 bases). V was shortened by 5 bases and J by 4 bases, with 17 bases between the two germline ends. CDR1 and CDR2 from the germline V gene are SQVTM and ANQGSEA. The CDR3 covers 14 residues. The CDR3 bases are TGCAGCGTTCGGGCAGCCTCCGGGGGAGAGACCCAGTACTTC. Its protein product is CSVRAASGGETQYF.